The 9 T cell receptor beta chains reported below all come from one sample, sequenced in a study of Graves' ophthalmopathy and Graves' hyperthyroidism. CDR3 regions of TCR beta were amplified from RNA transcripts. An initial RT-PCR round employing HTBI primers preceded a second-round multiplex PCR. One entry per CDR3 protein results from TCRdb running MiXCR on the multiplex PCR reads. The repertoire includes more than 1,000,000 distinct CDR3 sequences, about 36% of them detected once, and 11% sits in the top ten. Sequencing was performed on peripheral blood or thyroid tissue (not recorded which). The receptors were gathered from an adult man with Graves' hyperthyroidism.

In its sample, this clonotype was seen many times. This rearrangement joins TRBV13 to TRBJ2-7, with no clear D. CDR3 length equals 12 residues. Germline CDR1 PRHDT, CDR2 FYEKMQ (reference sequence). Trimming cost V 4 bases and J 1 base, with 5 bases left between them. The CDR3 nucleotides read TGTGCCAGCAGCTATGTATCCTACGAGCAGTACTTC. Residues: CASSYVSYEQYF. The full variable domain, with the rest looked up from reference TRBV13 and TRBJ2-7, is AAGVIQSPRHLIKEKRETATLKCYPIPRHDTVYWYQQGPGQDPQFLISFYEKMQSDKGSIPDRFSAQQFSDYHSELNMSSLELGDSALYFCASSYVSYEQYFGPGTRLTVT.

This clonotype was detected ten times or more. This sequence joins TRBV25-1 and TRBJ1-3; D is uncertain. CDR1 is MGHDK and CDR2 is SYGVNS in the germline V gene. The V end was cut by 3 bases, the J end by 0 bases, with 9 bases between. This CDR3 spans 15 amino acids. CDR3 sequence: CASSEDSASGNTIYF. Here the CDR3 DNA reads TGTGCCAGCAGTGAGGACTCAGCCTCTGGAAACACCATATATTTT.

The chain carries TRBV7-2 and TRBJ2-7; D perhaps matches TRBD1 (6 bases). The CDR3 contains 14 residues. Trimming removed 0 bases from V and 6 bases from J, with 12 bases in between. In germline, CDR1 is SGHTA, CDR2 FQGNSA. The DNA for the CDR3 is TGTGCCAGCAGCTTAGCAGGGGGAGACCGCGAGCAGTACTTC. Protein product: CASSLAGGDREQYF.

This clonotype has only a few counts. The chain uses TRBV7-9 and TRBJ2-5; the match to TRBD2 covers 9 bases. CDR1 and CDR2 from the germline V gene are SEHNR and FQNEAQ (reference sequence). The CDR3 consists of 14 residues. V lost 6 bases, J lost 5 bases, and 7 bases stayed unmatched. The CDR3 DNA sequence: TGTGCCAGCAGGGTAGCGGGAGAGGCGGAGACCCAGTACTTC. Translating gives CASRVAGEAETQYF.

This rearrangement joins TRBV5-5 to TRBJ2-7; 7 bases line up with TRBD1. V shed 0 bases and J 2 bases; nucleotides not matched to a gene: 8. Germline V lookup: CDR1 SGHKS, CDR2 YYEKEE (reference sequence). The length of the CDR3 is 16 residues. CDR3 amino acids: CASSLAGAGGTYEQYF. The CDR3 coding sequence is TGTGCCAGCAGCTTGGCCGGAGCAGGGGGAACCTACGAGCAGTACTTC.

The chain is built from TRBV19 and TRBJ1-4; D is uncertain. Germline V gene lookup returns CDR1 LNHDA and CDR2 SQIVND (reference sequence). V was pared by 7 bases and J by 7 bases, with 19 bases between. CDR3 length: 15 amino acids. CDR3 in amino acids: CASNPPREGGEKLFF. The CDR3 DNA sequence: TGTGCCAGTAATCCCCCTCGGGAAGGCGGTGAAAAACTGTTTTTT.

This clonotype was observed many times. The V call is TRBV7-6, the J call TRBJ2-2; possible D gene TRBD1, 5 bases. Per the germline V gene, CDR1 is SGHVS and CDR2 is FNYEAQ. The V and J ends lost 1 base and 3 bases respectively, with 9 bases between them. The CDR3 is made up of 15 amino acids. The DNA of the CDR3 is TGTGCCAGCAGCTTAGGACAGTCTCACACCGGGGAGCTGTTTTTT. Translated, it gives CASSLGQSHTGELFF.

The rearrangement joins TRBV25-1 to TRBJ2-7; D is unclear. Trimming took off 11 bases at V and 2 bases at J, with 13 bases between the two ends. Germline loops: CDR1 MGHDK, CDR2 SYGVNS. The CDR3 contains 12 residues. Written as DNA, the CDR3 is TGTGCCGACACTTATGAGACCTACGAGCAGTACTTC. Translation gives CADTYETYEQYF.

The CDR3 region has the DNA TGCGCCAGCAGCCAATTCCCGACGGGTAATGAAAAACTGTTTTTT. The encoded protein is CASSQFPTGNEKLFF. V gene TRBV4-1 combines with J gene TRBJ1-4; D is unclear. The CDR3 totals 15 residues. V was cut by 2 bases and J by 4 bases, with 11 bases left in between. Germline V gene data show CDR1 as MGHRA and CDR2 as YSYEKL.